The text below deals with one T cell receptor beta chain. Its target is not known. With 60 Vbeta and 13 Jbeta primers, the PCR was carried out. Produced via immunoSEQ multiplex PCR; TCRdb's table is partial and in-frame only. The table has some 170,000 clones, 70% to 80% seen once; the top ten hold 1.3%. The entry originates in a study of cytomegalovirus exposure and HLA in healthy donors. Findings and limits, study-wide: Several of the most significant clusters were apparently associated with common viral pathogens in a later analysis. The study reported that TCR beta sequences accurately predicted HLA-A and HLA-B alleles in most subjects.

Looked up from germline, CDR1 is KGHSH and CDR2 is LQKENI. This CDR3 comprises 16 residues. V trimming: 4 bases; J trimming: 4 bases; junction bases outside the gene matches: 6. Healthy bone marrow donors supplied every sample. The sample consisted of PBMCs. This sequence originates from a woman aged 45-65 years in good health and CMV-seronegative. The chain has TRBV18 and TRBJ2-3, with 12 bases matching TRBD2. CDR3 region: CASSLNLAGGSDTQYF. The CDR3 region has the DNA TGTGCCAGCTCACTCAACCTAGCGGGAGGGTCAGATACGCAGTATTTT.